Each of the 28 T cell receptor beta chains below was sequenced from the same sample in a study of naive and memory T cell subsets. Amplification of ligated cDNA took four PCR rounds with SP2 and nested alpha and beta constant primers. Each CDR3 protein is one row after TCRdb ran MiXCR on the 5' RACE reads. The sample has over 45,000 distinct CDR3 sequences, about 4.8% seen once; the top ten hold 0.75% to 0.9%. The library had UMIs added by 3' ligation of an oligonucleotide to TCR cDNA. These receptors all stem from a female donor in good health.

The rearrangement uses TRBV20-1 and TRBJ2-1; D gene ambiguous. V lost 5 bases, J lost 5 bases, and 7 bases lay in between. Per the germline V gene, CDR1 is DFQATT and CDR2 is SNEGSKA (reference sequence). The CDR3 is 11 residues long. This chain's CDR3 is CSARGHNEQFF. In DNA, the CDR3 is TGCAGTGCTCGTGGACACAATGAGCAGTTCTTC.

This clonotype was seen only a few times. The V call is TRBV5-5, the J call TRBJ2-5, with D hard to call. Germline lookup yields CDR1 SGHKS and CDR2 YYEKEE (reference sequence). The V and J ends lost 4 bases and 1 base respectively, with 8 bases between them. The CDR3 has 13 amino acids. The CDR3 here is CASSTPCQETQYF. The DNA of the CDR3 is TGTGCCAGCAGCACACCTTGCCAAGAGACCCAGTACTTC.

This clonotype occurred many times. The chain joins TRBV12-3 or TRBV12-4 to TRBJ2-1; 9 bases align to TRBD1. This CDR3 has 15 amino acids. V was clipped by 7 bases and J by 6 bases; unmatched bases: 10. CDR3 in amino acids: CASTPGTGLINEQFF. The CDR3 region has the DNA TGTGCCAGCACCCCTGGGACAGGGTTAATCAATGAGCAGTTCTTC.

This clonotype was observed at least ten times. The CDR3, as DNA: TGTGCCACCGCAACAGGGGCAGATACGCAGTATTTT. Translation gives CATATGADTQYF. The chain has TRBV10-3 and TRBJ2-3; TRBD1 matches 7 bases. Per the germline V gene, CDR1 is ENHRY and CDR2 is SYGVKD. V dropped 10 bases and J dropped 4; count of bases not matched to a gene: 5. The CDR3 extends over 12 amino acids.

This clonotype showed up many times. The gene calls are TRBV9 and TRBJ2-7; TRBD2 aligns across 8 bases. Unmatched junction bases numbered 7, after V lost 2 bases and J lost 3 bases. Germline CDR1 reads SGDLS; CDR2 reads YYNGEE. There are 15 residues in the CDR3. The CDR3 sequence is CASSVSSGGYYEQYF. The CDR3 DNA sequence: TGTGCCAGCAGCGTTTCAAGCGGGGGATACTACGAGCAGTACTTC.

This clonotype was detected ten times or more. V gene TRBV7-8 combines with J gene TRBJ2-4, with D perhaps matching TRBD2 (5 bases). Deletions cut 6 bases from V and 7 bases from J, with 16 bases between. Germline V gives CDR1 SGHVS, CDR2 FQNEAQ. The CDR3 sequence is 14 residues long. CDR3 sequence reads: CASSTSRAVNIQYF. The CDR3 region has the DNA TGTGCCAGCAGTACGAGTCGAGCGGTGAACATTCAGTACTTC.

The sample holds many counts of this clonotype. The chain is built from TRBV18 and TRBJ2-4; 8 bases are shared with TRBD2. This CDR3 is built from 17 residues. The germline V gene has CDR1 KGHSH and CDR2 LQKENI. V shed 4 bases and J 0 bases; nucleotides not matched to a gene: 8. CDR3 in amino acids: CASSHPLADVAKNIQYF. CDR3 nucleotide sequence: TGTGCCAGCTCACACCCACTAGCGGACGTAGCCAAAAACATTCAGTACTTC.

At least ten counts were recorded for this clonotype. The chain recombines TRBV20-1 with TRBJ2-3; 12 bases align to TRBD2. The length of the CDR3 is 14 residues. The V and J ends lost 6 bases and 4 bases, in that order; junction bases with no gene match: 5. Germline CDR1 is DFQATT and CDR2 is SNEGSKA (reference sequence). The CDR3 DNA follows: TGCAGTGCGCCGACTAGCGGGAGTGCAGATACGCAGTATTTT. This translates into CSAPTSGSADTQYF.

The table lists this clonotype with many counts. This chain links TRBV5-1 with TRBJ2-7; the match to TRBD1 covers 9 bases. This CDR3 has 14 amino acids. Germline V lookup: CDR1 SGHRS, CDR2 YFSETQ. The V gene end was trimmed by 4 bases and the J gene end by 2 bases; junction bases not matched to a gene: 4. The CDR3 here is CASSERQGAYEQYF. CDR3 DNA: TGCGCCAGCAGCGAGAGACAGGGGGCCTACGAGCAGTACTTC.

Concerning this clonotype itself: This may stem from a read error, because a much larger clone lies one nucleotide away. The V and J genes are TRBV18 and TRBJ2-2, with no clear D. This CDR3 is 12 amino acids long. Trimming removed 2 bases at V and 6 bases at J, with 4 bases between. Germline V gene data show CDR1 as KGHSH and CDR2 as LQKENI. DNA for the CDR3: TGTGCCAGCTCACCAGTCGCCGGGGAGCTGTTTTTT. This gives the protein CASSPVAGELFF.

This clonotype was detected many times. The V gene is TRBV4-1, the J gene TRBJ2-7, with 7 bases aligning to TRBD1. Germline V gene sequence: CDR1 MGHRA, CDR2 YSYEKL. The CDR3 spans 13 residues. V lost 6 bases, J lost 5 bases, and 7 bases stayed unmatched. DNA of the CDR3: TGCGCCAGCAGGCATACAGGGGAAAACGAGCAGTACTTC. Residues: CASRHTGENEQYF.

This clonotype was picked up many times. The CDR3 loop is CASSQVLGGRNEQFF. The CDR3 DNA is TGTGCCAGCAGCCAAGTGTTGGGGGGCCGAAATGAGCAGTTCTTC. The chain links TRBV3-1 to TRBJ2-1; D possibly uses TRBD1 or TRBD2 (6 bases each). The germline V gene has CDR1 LGHDT and CDR2 YNNKEL (reference sequence). This CDR3 spans 15 amino acids. V was cut by 1 base and J by 7 bases, with 14 bases left in between.

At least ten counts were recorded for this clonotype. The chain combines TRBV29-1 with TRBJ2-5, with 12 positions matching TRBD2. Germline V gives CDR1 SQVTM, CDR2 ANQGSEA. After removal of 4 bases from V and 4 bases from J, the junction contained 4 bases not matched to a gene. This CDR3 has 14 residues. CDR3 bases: TGCAGCGTTGCGTCTAGCGGGAGGGTAGAGACCCAGTACTTC. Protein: CSVASSGRVETQYF.

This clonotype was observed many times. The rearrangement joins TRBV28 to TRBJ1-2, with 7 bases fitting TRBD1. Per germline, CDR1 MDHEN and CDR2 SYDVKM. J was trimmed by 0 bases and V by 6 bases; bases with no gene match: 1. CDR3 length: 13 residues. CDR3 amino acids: CASRGTANYGYTF. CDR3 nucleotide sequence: TGTGCCAGCAGAGGGACAGCTAACTATGGCTACACCTTC.

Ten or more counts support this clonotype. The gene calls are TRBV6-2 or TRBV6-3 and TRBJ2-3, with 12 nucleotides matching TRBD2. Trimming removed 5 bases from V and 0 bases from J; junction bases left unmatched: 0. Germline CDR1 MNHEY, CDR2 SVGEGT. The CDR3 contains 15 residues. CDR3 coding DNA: TGTGCCAGCAGTACTAGCGGGAGGAGCACAGATACGCAGTATTTT. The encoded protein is CASSTSGRSTDTQYF.

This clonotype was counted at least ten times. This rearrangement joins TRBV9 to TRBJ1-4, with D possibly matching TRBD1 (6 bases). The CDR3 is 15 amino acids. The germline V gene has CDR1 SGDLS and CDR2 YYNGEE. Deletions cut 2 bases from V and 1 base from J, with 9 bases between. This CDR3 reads CASSVLQGTNEKLFF. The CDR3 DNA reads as TGTGCCAGCAGCGTGTTACAGGGAACTAATGAAAAACTGTTTTTT.

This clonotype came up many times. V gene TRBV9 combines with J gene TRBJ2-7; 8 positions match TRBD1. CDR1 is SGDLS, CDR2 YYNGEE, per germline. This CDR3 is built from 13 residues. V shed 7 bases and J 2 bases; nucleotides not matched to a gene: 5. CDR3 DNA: TGTGCCAGCGGGGGGACAGGCGCCTACGAGCAGTACTTC. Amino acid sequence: CASGGTGAYEQYF.

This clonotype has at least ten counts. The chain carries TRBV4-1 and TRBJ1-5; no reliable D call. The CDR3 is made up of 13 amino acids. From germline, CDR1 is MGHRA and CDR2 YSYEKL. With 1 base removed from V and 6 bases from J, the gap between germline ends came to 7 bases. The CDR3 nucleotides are TGCGCCAGCAGCCAAGTTGTGCTTCAGCCCCAGCATTTT. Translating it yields CASSQVVLQPQHF.

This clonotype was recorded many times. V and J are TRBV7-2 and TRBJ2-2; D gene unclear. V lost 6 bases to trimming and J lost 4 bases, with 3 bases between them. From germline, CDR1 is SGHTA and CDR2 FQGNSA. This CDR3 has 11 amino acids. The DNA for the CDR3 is TGTGCCAGCAGGGGCACCGGGGAGCTGTTTTTT. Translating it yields CASRGTGELFF.

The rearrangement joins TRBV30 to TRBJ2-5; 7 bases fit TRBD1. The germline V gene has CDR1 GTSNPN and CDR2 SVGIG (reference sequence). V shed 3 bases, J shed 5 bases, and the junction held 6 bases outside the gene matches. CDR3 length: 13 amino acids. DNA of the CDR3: TGTGCCTGGAGAAACAGGGGCGGGGAGACCCAGTACTTC. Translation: CAWRNRGGETQYF.

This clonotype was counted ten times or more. CDR3 coding DNA: TGCAGCGTCGTACTAGCGGGAGGGCCAGTAGTCGACAATGAGCAGTTCTTC. This gives the protein CSVVLAGGPVVDNEQFF. The V gene is TRBV29-1, the J gene TRBJ2-1, with TRBD2 matching 13 bases. Trimming at V came to 6 bases and at J to 5 bases, leaving 13 bases not matched to a gene. Germline V gene lookup returns CDR1 SQVTM and CDR2 ANQGSEA. The CDR3 totals 17 residues.

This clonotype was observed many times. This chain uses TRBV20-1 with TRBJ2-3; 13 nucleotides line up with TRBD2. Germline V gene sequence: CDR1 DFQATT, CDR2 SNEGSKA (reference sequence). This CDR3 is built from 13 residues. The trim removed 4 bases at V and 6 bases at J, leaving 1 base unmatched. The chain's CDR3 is CSAKTSGRDTQYF. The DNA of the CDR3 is TGCAGTGCTAAGACTAGCGGGAGGGATACGCAGTATTTT.

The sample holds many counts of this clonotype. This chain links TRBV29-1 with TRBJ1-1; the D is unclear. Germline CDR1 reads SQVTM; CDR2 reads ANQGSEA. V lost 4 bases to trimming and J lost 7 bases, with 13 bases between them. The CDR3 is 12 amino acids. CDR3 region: CSVAPRFGEAFF. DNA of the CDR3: TGCAGCGTTGCCCCCCGATTCGGTGAAGCTTTCTTT.

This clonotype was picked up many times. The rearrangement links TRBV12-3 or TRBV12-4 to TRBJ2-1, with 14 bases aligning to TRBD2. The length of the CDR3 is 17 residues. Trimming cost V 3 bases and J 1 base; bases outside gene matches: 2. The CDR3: CASSLGLAGASYNEQFF. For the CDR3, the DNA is TGTGCCAGCAGTTTGGGACTAGCGGGAGCATCCTACAATGAGCAGTTCTTC.

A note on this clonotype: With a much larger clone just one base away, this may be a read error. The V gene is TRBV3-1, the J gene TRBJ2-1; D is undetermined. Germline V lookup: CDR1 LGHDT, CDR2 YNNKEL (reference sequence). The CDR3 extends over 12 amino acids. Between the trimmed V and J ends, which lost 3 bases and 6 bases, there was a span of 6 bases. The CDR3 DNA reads TGTGCCAGCAGCCATGAGGCCAATGAGCAGTTCTTC. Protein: CASSHEANEQFF.

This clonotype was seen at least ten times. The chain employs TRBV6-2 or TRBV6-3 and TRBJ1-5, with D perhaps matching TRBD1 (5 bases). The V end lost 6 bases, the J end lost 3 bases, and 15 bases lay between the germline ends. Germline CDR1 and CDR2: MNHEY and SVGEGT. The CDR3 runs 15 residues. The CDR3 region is CASRTGGGYNQPQHF. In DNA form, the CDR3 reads TGTGCCAGCAGGACTGGGGGGGGGTACAATCAGCCCCAGCATTTT.

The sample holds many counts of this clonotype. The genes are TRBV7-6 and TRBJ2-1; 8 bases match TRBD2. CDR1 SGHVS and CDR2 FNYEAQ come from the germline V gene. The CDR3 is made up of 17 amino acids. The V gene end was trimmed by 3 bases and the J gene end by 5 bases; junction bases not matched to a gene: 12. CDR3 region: CASSLGGTRLANNEQFF. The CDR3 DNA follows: TGTGCCAGCAGCTTGGGGGGAACTAGACTAGCGAACAATGAGCAGTTCTTC.

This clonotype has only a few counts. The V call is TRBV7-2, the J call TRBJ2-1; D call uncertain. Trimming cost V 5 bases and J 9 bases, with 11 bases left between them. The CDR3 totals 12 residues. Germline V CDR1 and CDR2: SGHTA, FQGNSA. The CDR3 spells CASSPSSTEQFF. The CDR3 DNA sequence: TGTGCCAGCAGCCCCTCCAGTACTGAGCAGTTCTTC.